This T cell receptor (beta chain) was captured in a study of blood T cells in healthy people across ages. This CDR3 region has 13 residues. Trimming took 5 bases from V and 4 from J, leaving 11 bases between them. Then a second PCR, running roughly 6 to 11 cycles, was carried out with a sample-barcoded 5' primer and a J-beta primer mix. Each CDR3 protein is one row after TCRdb ran MiXCR on the 5' RACE reads. The data show about 1.5 million distinct CDR3 sequences, approximately 39% seen once. Donors were healthy Caucasian individuals from Russia aged roughly 6 to 90. Sequenced input: blood. This chain uses TRBV12-3 or TRBV12-4 with TRBJ1-1; no clear D gene. The clonotype was recovered from a woman aged 18-30 years in good health. CDR3 sequence reads: CASSLTHATEAFF. Written as DNA, the CDR3 is TGTGCCAGCAGTCTCACTCATGCCACTGAAGCTTTCTTT.